The table lists the clone carrying this T cell receptor beta chain with many counts. Its antigen is as yet unknown. The germline V gene encodes CDR1 SGHVS and CDR2 FQNEAQ. With 5 bases clipped from V and 5 bases from J, the junction kept 5 bases outside the gene matches. CDR3 length: 13 residues. These data originate in a study of T cell repertoires in cytomegalovirus infection. Looking at the study overall: Public TCR beta signatures indicated both CMV infection and matching HLA type.

TCRdb fed the reads into MiXCR, producing one record per CDR3 protein. The table shows around 530,000 distinct CDR3 sequences, with more than 15% occurring only once. General observations from the study: There were HLA-C-restricted CMV-specific TCR beta clonotypes dominating the ex vivo response.

This sequence originates from a human donor in good health (CMV status not recorded). Some clones in this sample may be carry-over from other donors' samples. The chain uses TRBV7-8 and TRBJ1-1; 7 nucleotides match TRBD1. Sequencing input: CD8+ T cells from PBMCs. CDR3 nucleotide sequence: TGTGCCAGCAGCCGACAGGGTTTGACTGAAGCTTTCTTT. Translation gives CASSRQGLTEAFF.